This T cell receptor (beta chain) was retrieved from a study of blood T cell repertoires in COVID-19. Study-wide context: Italy, Spain and the United States were the sources of the convalescent and acute COVID-19 samples.

Here immunoSEQ multiplex PCR was the method, and the copy in TCRdb shows in-frame clones only, minus some. Of 200,000 to 250,000 clones listed, 84% are singletons. This CDR3 has 16 residues. Trimming pared 1 base from V and 3 bases from J, leaving 15 bases between. Germline loops: CDR1 LNHDA, CDR2 SQIVND (reference sequence). This clone was observed once. Sequencing was done on a sample of PBMCs or T cells enriched from blood (not recorded which). The receptor comes from a woman aged 40 to 50 who had recovered from COVID-19. The V call is TRBV19, the J call TRBJ2-5, with D possibly being TRBD2 (5 bases). The CDR3 DNA reads TGTGCCAGTAGTATAGTAGCAGGCGGGCGAAAAGAGACCCAGTACTTC. Translated, it gives CASSIVAGGRKETQYF.